This T cell receptor (beta chain) was sequenced during a study of immune characteristics of hereditary and idiopathic chronic pancreatitis. In terms of the full investigation: Local pancreatic immune cells and TCRbeta repertoires were profiled in hereditary and idiopathic chronic pancreatitis and were compared with control organ donor pancreases. TCRbeta sequencing included a few control pancreases, fewer than 10 pancreases with hereditary chronic pancreatitis and roughly 6 pancreases with idiopathic chronic pancreatitis. The gDNA-based approach was selected because the approach required minimal in vitro experimental manipulation of T cells infiltrating the pancreas.

Chronic pancreatitis pancreas tissue came from patients undergoing total pancreatectomy with islet autotransplantation (TPIAT). None of the chronic pancreatitis patients included in the study had a known history of diabetes. Genomic DNA was extracted directly from bulk pancreas tissue, without T cell sorting, for TCRbeta sequencing. At two US centers, pancreas tissues from patients and organ donors were collected on a consecutive basis. About this clone itself: Its antigen remains undetermined. One base away there is no much larger clone; base qualities are not given.

The paper's findings and limits, for the study overall: The study did not include chronic pancreatitis caused by alcohol use. Among 10 to 15 chronic pancreatitis patients, higher numbers of productive TCR rearrangements went along with higher disease severity scores, showing a positive correlation. Differences in Vbeta-Jbeta gene family usage, including TRBV10, TRBV19, TRBV23 and TRBV5, were found between hereditary and idiopathic chronic pancreatitis. Because patient tissue could only be obtained at the time of TPIAT, differences in disease duration may have influenced the immune findings. Compared with controls, TCRbeta repertoire diversity was significantly higher and clonality was lower in both chronic pancreatitis groups.

Between the V and J ends, shortened by 6 bases and 4 bases respectively, the junction contains 12 bases. In the germline V gene, CDR1 corresponds to MNHEY and CDR2 to SVGAGI. From the cysteine up to the phenylalanine, the CDR3 has a length of 13 residues. CDR3 DNA is the only sequence kept; it has 39 bases, read in frame from the first base. To prepare the library, the immunoSEQ multiplex PCR assay was applied. The TCRbeta CDR3 region and neighboring sequences were amplified from pancreatic genomic DNA and then sequenced. From the authors' description of their analysis: Repertoire diversity was assessed as a mean normalized Shannon-Wiener index, and productive clonality and productive rearrangement counts were also measured. Control and chronic pancreatitis repertoire metrics were compared by means of the nonparametric Mann-Whitney U test. A clonotype counted as shared when its CDR3beta sequence had identical amino acid composition and length across subjects. Held by TCRdb, this immuneACCESS table contains in-frame sequences only and omits some clones. Under half of the omission traces to an unresolved V gene where checked; the cause of the rest is unknown. The V and J calls and clone size come from that table; D and trimming were worked out from the DNA. Within this sample are over 12,000 clones, with 73% of them counted one time only. In total, the top ten clones hold 14% of the sample.

The specimen was pancreas tissue with hereditary chronic pancreatitis. The clonotype comes from a human donor with chronic pancreatitis. The sequence links TRBV6-5 to TRBJ1-2; the D gene remains uncertain. The DNA sequence is given as TGTGCCAGCAGCCTAGGACGGAGCTATGGCTACACCTTC. This codes for CASSLGRSYGYTF.